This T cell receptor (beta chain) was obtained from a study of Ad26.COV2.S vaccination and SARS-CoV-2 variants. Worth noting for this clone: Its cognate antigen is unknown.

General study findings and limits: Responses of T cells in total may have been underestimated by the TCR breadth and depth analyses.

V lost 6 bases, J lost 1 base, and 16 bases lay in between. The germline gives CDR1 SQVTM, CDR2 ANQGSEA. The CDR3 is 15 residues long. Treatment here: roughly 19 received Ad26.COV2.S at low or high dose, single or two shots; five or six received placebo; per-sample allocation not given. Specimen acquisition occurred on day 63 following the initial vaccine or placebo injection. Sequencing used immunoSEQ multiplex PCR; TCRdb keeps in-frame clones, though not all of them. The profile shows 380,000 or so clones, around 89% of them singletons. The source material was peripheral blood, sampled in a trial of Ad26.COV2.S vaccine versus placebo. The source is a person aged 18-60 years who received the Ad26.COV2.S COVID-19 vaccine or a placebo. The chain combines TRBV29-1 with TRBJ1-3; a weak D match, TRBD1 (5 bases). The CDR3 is CSVSKGRGSGNTIYF. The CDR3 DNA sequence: TGCAGCGTGAGCAAGGGTAGGGGTTCTGGAAACACCATATATTTT.